These T cell receptor beta chains were read from a single sample in a study of human T cells and chemical hapten exposure. From the RACE reads, TCRdb called clonotypes with MiXCR, one entry per CDR3 protein. The data hold roughly 97,000 distinct CDR3 sequences, with 27% observed a single time. The sample consisted of whole blood, taken in connection with sensitization to the hapten diphenylcyclopropenone (DPC). These receptors were taken from a man in his forties with alopecia areata. Some clones in this sample may be carry-over from other donors' samples. CDR3s include the opening cysteine and the closing phenylalanine or tryptophan. A D gene is named only where the DNA matches it firmly. Only some rows state a clone size, as once, few, many or a class for expanded clones.

>TRBD1|few|TRBV20-1|TRBJ1-5
CSARDRTGDNQPQHF
TGCAGTGCTAGAGATCGGACAGGGGACAACCAGCCCCAGCATTTT
>NA|NA|TRBV10-3|TRBJ2-3
CAISEEGSPSTDTQYF
TGTGCCATCAGTGAGGAGGGGAGCCCTAGCACAGATACGCAGTATTTT
>TRBD1|NA|TRBV18|TRBJ1-2
CASSPGPGQNLTF
TGTGCCAGCTCACCAGGCCCGGGACAGAACCTTACCTTC
>TRBD2|NA|TRBV6-5|TRBJ2-1
CASSPREYNEQFF
TGTGCCAGCAGCCCGCGGGAGTACAATGAGCAGTTCTTC
>NA|once|TRBV20-1|TRBJ2-5
CIARISFTQETQYF
TGCATTGCTAGAATTAGCTTTACCCAAGAGACCCAGTACTTC
>TRBD1|few|TRBV6-6|TRBJ1-6
CASSYGQGASNSPLHF
TGTGCCAGCAGTTACGGACAGGGGGCCTCTAATTCACCCCTCCACTTT
>NA|NA|TRBV18|TRBJ1-2
CASSAVVEPSYGYTF
TGTGCCAGCTCCGCCGTCGTGGAACCGTCCTATGGCTACACCTTC
>NA|few|TRBV27|TRBJ2-3
CASSKGTDTQYF
TGTGCCAGCAGTAAAGGTACAGATACGCAGTATTTT
>TRBD1|NA|TRBV28|TRBJ2-3
CASSLLRGLRYF
TGTGCCAGCAGTTTATTGAGGGGGCTACGTTATTTT
>TRBD2|NA|TRBV2|TRBJ2-7
CATTSGMSYEQYF
TGTGCCACGACTAGCGGGATGTCGTACGAGCAGTACTTC
>NA|NA|TRBV9|TRBJ2-1
CASSVGPLMGDEQFF
TGTGCCAGCAGCGTAGGACCTCTCATGGGCGATGAGCAGTTCTTC
>NA|NA|TRBV4-3|TRBJ2-3
CASSQDARGRTDTQYF
TGCGCCAGCAGCCAAGATGCTAGGGGAAGAACAGATACGCAGTATTTT
>NA|many|TRBV28|TRBJ2-3
CASSFGGTDTQYF
TGTGCCAGCAGTTTCGGCGGCACAGATACGCAGTATTTT
>NA|few|TRBV3-1|TRBJ1-4
CASSRQTTGWSEKLFF
TGTGCCAGCAGCCGCCAAACAACAGGGTGGTCCGAAAAACTGTTTTTT
>TRBD1|NA|TRBV6-5|TRBJ1-6
CASRVGQNNSPLHF
TGTGCCAGCAGGGTGGGACAGAATAATTCACCCCTCCACTTT
>NA|few|TRBV20-1|TRBJ2-4
CSATWDRAKNIQYF
TGCAGTGCTACGTGGGATAGGGCCAAAAACATTCAGTACTTC
>NA|few|TRBV10-3|TRBJ2-3
CAISDIPSTDTQYF
TGTGCCATCAGTGACATACCGAGCACAGATACGCAGTATTTT
>NA|NA|TRBV28|TRBJ1-5
CASSSFPSGQPQHF
TGTGCCAGCAGCTCCTTCCCCAGCGGTCAGCCCCAGCATTTT
>TRBD1|NA|TRBV20-1|TRBJ2-3
CSARIPGQNTDTQYF
TGCAGTGCTAGAATACCGGGACAGAACACAGATACGCAGTATTTT
>NA|NA|TRBV7-8|TRBJ2-1
CASSSTRGKIYNEQFF
TGTGCCAGCAGCTCGACTAGAGGGAAAATCTACAATGAGCAGTTCTTC
>NA|NA|TRBV28|TRBJ2-7
CASAEGYEQYF
TGTGCCAGCGCTGAGGGGTACGAGCAGTACTTC
>NA|NA|TRBV7-9|TRBJ2-5
CASSLDTGQETQYF
TGTGCCAGCAGCTTAGACACAGGACAAGAGACCCAGTACTTC
>NA|NA|TRBV6-5|TRBJ2-6
CASGRVPGANVLTF
TGTGCCAGCGGCAGGGTTCCTGGGGCCAACGTCCTGACTTTC
>NA|few|TRBV5-1|TRBJ2-5
CASSLGGAQETQYF
TGTGCCAGCAGTTTAGGCGGGGCCCAAGAGACCCAGTACTTC
>NA|few|TRBV7-9|TRBJ2-1
CASSLGRNEQFF
TGTGCCAGCAGCTTGGGGAGAAATGAGCAGTTCTTC
>NA|many|TRBV4-1|TRBJ2-1
CASRQVGVENEQFF
TGCGCCAGCAGGCAAGTAGGGGTGGAAAATGAGCAGTTCTTC
>TRBD1|NA|TRBV5-1|TRBJ1-6
CASSLGDRSDSPLHF
TGCGCCAGCAGCTTGGGGGACAGGTCGGATTCACCCCTCCACTTT
>TRBD1|NA|TRBV2|TRBJ2-3
CASRDRGPDTQYF
TGTGCCAGCAGGGACAGGGGACCAGATACGCAGTATTTT
>TRBD1|few|TRBV12-3/TRBV12-4|TRBJ1-5
CASIDRVGQPQHF
TGTGCCAGCATTGACAGGGTAGGGCAGCCCCAGCATTTT
>NA|NA|TRBV20-1|TRBJ2-4
CSADPQVGDIQYF
TGCAGTGCTGACCCGCAAGTAGGCGACATTCAGTACTTC
>TRBD2|few|TRBV7-2|TRBJ2-7
CASSYRLAGGPYEQYF
TGTGCCAGCAGCTACCGACTAGCGGGAGGGCCCTACGAGCAGTACTTC
>TRBD2|few|TRBV20-1|TRBJ2-1
CSARGLAGSNEQFF
TGCAGTGCTAGGGGTCTAGCGGGCAGTAATGAGCAGTTCTTC
>NA|NA|TRBV6-5|TRBJ2-6
CASSYSGVAGANVLTF
TGTGCCAGCAGTTACTCGGGGGTGGCCGGGGCCAACGTCCTGACTTTC
>NA|medium-sized|TRBV3-1|TRBJ1-1
CASSQDSGLVTEAFF
TGTGCCAGCAGCCAAGATTCAGGGCTAGTAACTGAAGCTTTCTTT
>NA|few|TRBV20-1|TRBJ2-1
CSARTVSSYNEQFF
TGCAGTGCTAGGACGGTTAGCTCCTACAATGAGCAGTTCTTC
>NA|few|TRBV5-4|TRBJ2-7
CASSQSPGHVYEQYF
TGTGCCAGCAGCCAGAGTCCGGGACATGTTTACGAGCAGTACTTC
>TRBD1|many|TRBV20-1|TRBJ1-4
CSARDSGQGLGEKLFF
TGCAGTGCTAGAGATTCCGGACAGGGCCTGGGGGAAAAACTGTTTTTT
>NA|NA|TRBV7-8|TRBJ2-5
CASSLDSDKETQYF
TGTGCCAGCAGCTTAGACAGTGATAAAGAGACCCAGTACTTC
>TRBD2|NA|TRBV4-2|TRBJ2-1
CASSQELSSGRNEQFF
TGTGCCAGCAGCCAAGAACTGTCTAGCGGGAGGAATGAGCAGTTCTTC
>NA|NA|TRBV5-1|TRBJ2-1
CASSYSTGPYNEQFF
TGCGCCAGCAGTTACTCGACAGGCCCCTACAATGAGCAGTTCTTC
>TRBD1|NA|TRBV12-3/TRBV12-4|TRBJ1-1
CASSPGQESGVAFF
TGTGCCAGCAGCCCAGGACAGGAGTCTGGAGTAGCTTTCTTT
>NA|NA|TRBV4-1|TRBJ1-3
CASSQEEYSYSGNTIYF
TGCGCCAGCAGCCAAGAGGAGTACAGCTACTCTGGAAACACCATATATTTT
>NA|NA|TRBV7-9|TRBJ2-3
CASSNRGDTQYF
TGTGCCAGCAGCAATCGAGGAGATACGCAGTATTTT
>TRBD2|NA|TRBV9|TRBJ2-1
CASSEGVAGERTYNEQFF
TGTGCCAGCAGCGAGGGGGTAGCGGGAGAAAGGACCTACAATGAGCAGTTCTTC
>TRBD2|many|TRBV20-1|TRBJ2-3
CSASVLAGGTDTQYF
TGCAGTGCTAGCGTCCTAGCGGGCGGCACAGATACGCAGTATTTT
>TRBD2|few|TRBV12-3/TRBV12-4|TRBJ2-7
CASSQLAGGSVWEQYF
TGTGCCAGCAGTCAACTAGCGGGAGGGTCGGTCTGGGAGCAGTACTTC
>TRBD2|NA|TRBV12-3/TRBV12-4|TRBJ2-3
CASTLGLAGGTDTQYF
TGTGCCAGCACCCTTGGACTAGCGGGGGGCACAGATACGCAGTATTTT
>NA|NA|TRBV11-2|TRBJ1-1
CASSLEGSLNTEAFF
TGTGCCAGCAGCTTAGAGGGGAGTCTGAACACTGAAGCTTTCTTT
>NA|NA|TRBV10-1|TRBJ1-3
CASSSTGPGNTIYF
TGCGCCAGCAGTTCGACAGGACCTGGAAACACCATATATTTT
>NA|few|TRBV28|TRBJ2-2
CASSLFGTGELFF
TGTGCCAGCAGTTTATTTGGTACCGGGGAGCTGTTTTTT
>TRBD1|NA|TRBV5-1|TRBJ1-1
CASSLPETGANTEAFF
TGCGCCAGCAGCTTGCCCGAAACAGGGGCGAACACTGAAGCTTTCTTT
>TRBD1|few|TRBV27|TRBJ1-1
CASSSGGIKTEAFF
TGTGCCAGCAGTTCAGGGGGGATTAAGACTGAAGCTTTCTTT
>NA|NA|TRBV12-3/TRBV12-4|TRBJ1-1
CASSRLTQNTEAFF
TGTGCCAGCAGTAGACTTACACAGAACACTGAAGCTTTCTTT